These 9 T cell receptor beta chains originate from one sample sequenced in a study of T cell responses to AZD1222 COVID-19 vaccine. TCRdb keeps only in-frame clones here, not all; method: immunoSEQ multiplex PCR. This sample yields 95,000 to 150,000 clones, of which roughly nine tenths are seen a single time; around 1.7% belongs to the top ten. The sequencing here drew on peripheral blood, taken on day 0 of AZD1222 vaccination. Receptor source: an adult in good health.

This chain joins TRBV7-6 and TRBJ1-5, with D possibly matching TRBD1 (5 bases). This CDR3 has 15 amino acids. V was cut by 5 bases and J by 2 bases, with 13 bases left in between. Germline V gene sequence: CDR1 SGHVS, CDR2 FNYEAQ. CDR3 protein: CASSQEGGGNQPQHF. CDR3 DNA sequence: TGTGCCAGCAGCCAAGAGGGAGGGGGCAATCAGCCCCAGCATTTT.

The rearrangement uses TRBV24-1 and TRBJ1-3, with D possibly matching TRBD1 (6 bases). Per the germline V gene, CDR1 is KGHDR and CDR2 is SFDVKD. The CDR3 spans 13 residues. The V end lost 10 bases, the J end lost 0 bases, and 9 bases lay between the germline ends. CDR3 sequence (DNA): TGTGCCACTGAGGGGGGCTCTGGAAACACCATATATTTT. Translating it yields CATEGGSGNTIYF.

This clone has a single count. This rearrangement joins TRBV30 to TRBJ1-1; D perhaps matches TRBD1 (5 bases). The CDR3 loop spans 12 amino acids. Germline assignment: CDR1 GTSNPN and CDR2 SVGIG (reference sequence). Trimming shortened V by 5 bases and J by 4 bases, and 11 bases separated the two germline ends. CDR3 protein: CAWGGVGTEAFF. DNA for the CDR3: TGTGCCTGGGGAGGGGTTGGCACTGAAGCTTTCTTT.

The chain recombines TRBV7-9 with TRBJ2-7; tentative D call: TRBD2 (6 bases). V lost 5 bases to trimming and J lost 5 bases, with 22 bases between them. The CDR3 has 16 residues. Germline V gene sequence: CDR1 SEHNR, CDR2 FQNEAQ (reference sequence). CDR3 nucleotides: TGTGCCAGCAGCGCAAAGATCAGGGTCGGGAGCAACGAGCAGTACTTC. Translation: CASSAKIRVGSNEQYF.

The CDR3 here is CASSWMTGTSGSSNEQFF. The CDR3 DNA sequence: TGTGCCAGCAGTTGGATGACAGGGACTAGCGGGAGTAGCAATGAGCAGTTCTTC. V gene TRBV6-2 or TRBV6-3 combines with J gene TRBJ2-1; 14 bases align to TRBD2. Germline-derived CDR1 and CDR2 are MNHEY and SVGEGT. CDR3 length: 18 residues. The V and J ends lost 4 bases and 6 bases, in that order; junction bases with no gene match: 11.

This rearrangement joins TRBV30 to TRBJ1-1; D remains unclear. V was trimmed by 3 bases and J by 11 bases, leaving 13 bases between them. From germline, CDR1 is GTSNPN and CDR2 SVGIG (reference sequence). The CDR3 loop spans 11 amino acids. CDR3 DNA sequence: TGTGCCTGGAGGATACGGGGTGGTGCTTTCTTT. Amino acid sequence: CAWRIRGGAFF.

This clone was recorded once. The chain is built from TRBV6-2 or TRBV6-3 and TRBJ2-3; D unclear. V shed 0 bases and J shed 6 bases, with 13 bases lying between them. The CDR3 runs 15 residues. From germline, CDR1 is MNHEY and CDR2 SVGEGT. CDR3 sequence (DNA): TGTGCCAGCAGTTACTCGACCGGTAGTCGGGATACGCAGTATTTT. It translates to CASSYSTGSRDTQYF.

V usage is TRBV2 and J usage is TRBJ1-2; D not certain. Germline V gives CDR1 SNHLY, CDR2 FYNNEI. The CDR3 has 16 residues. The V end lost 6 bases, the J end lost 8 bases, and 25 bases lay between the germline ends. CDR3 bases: TGTGCCAGCAGGCCCGAGATCGGGAAGGTCAGCATCGGCTACACCTTC. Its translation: CASRPEIGKVSIGYTF.

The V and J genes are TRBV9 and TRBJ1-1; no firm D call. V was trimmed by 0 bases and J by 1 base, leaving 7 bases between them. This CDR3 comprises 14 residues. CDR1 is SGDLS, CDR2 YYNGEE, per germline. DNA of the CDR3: TGTGCCAGCAGCGTAGTGCCTCAGAACACTGAAGCTTTCTTT. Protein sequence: CASSVVPQNTEAFF. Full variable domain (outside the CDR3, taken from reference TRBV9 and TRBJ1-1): DSGVTQTPKHLITATGQRVTLRCSPRSGDLSVYWYQQSLDQGLQFLIQYYNGEERAKGNILERFSAQQFPDLHSELNLSSLELGDSALYFCASSVVPQNTEAFFGQGTRLTVV.